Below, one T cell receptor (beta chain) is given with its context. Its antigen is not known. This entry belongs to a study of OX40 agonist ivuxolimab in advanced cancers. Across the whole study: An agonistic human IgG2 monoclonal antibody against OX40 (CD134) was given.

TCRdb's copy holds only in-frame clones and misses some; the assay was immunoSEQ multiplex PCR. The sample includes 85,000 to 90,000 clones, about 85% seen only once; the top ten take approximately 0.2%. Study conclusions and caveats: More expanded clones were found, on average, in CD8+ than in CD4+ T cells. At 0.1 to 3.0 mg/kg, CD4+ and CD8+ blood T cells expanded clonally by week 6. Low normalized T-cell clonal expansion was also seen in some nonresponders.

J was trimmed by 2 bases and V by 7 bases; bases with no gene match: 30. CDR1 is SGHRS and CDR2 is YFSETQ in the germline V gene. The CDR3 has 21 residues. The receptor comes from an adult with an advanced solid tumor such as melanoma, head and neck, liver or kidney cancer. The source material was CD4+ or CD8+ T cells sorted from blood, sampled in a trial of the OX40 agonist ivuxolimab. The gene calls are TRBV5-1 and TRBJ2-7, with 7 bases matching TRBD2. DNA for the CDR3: TGCGCCAGCCAGCTTGGGCCCATATCCCGAGGGGCGGGAGAGTTCACCTACGAGCAGTACTTC. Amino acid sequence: CASQLGPISRGAGEFTYEQYF.